A single sample is the source of the 2 T cell receptor beta chains below, sequenced in a study of response to subunit inactivated influenza vaccine (dated by TCRdb to between 2018 and 2020). Preparation of the library involved RT-PCR. Data came from an Illumina HiSeq 2500. TCRdb trimmed the raw reads at Q25, called clones with MiXCR and kept productive beta chains. Duplicate CDR3 protein sequences are folded into a single record with the most common DNA and genes. This sample lists more than 700,000 distinct CDR3 sequences; around 20% were detected once. The ten largest clonotypes hold roughly 10% of the sample. Sequencing was performed on PBMCs from blood, taken 5 days after vaccination. Source of these receptors: a man aged 45-65 years who received an inactivated influenza vaccine. Donor details come from another sample of the same person, matched by shared clones.

This clonotype was found a few times. This chain links TRBV7-6 with TRBJ2-5; 7 bases map to TRBD2. Per the germline V gene, CDR1 is SGHVS and CDR2 is FNYEAQ. The trim removed 5 bases at V and 5 bases at J, leaving 17 bases unmatched. This CDR3 contains 17 residues. The DNA for the CDR3 is TGTGCCAGCAGCCCCATGGGCGGGGGAGTTACTCGGGAGACCCAGTACTTC. This codes for CASSPMGGGVTRETQYF.

This clonotype was observed at least ten times. The chain uses TRBV4-2 and TRBJ2-5, with a tentative D call TRBD1 (6 bases). Germline V gene sequence: CDR1 LGHNA, CDR2 YNFKEQ. CDR3 length equals 12 residues. V lost 9 bases and J 4 bases, leaving 12 bases between the germline ends. The CDR3 DNA is TGTGCCAGTAGTCAGGGGAGAGAGACCCAGTACTTC. Residues: CASSQGRETQYF.